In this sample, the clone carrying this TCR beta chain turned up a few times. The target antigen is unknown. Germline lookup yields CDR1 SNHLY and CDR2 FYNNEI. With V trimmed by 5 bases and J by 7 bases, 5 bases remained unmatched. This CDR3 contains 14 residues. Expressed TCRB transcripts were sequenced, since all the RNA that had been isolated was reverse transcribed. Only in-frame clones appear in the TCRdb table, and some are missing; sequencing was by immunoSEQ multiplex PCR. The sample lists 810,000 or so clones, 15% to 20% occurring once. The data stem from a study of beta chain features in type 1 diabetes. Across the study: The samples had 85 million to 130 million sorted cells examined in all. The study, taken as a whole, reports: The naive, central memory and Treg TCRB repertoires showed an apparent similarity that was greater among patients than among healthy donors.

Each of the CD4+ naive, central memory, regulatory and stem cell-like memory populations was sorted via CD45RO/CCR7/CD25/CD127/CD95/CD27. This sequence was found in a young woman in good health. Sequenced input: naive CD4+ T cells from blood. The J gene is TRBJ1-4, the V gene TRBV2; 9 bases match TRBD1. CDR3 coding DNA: TGTGCCAGCAGTAAGGACAGGGGTGGTGAAAAACTGTTTTTT. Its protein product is CASSKDRGGEKLFF.